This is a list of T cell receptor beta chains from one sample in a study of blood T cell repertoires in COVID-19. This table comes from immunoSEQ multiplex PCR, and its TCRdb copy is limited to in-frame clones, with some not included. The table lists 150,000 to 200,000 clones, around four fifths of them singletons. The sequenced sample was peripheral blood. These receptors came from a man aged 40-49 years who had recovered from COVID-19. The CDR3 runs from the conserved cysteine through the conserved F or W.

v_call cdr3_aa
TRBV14 CASSQGRSDTGELFF
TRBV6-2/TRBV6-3 CASSPGVGQLMNTEAFF
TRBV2 CASRRGPDSPLHF
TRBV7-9 CASSTRGTVIGELFF
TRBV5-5 CASSPGIGTDTQYF
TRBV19 CASSICGGCNEQFF
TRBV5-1 CASSFASGFTDTQYF
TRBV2 CASSPWATSSKETQYF
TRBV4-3 CASSQDHPGQGNSPLHF
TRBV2 CASSQTGDTEAFF
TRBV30 CAWRPRERGNQETQYF
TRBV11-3 CASSFGQSNEKLFF
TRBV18 CASSPGQNYEQYF
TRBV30 CAWSVQGGTSGNTIYF
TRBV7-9 CASSLTVSYGYTF
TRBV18 CASSEQGKGNTEAFF
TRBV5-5 CASSLGTGGDPIYEQYF
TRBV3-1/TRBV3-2 CASSQKHTGTGVYEQYF
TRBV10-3 CAISDPSGRPYEQYF
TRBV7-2 CASSPRGGRTGELFF
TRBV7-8 CASSLETAGDQPQHF
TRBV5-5 CASSLEGTAYQETQYF
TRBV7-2 CASSLVMAGEGGYTF
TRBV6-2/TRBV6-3 CASSSSGHPEETQYF
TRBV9 CASSVTSGGADTQYF
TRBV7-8 CASSPRNRQYGYTF
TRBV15 CATSIRLAGGETQYF
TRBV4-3 CASSQDFSGGAETQYF
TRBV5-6 CASSRQVTQYF
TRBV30 CAWSPPSSYEQYF
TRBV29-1 CSVEPLGTTAYYEQYF
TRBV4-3 CASSLNSATTTGELFF
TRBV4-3 CASSPDGGTREAFF
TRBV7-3 CASSPDAGGPYNEQFF
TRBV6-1 CASSAIPGQGSSYNEQFF
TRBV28 CASSFGGVDTGELFF
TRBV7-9 CAISREGSTDTQYF
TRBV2 CASRDSYNSPLHF
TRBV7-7 CASSLGSLQAETQYF
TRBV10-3 CAISEGQYSGFF
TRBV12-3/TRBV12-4 CASSGMEQFF
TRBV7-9 CASSFSTTTAYGYTF
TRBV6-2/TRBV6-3 CASSSNTGGSTPGELFF
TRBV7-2 CASSKVLAGGETQYF
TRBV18 CASSPLPQGLQYF
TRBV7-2 CASSLGQVAREQYF